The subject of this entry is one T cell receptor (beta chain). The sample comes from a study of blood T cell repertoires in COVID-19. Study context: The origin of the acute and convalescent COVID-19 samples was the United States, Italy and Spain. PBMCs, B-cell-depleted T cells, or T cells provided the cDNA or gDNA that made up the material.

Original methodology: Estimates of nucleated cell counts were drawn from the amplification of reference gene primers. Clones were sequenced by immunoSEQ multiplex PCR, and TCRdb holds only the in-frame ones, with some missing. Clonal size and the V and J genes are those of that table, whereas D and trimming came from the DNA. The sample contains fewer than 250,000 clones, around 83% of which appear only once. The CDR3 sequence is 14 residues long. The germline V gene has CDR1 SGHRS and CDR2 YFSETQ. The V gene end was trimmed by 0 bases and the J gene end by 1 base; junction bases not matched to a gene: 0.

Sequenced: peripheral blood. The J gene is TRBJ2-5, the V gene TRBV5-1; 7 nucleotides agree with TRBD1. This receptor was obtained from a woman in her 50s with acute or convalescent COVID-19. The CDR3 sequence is CASSLGDSQETQYF. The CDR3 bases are TGCGCCAGCAGCTTGGGGGACAGCCAAGAGACCCAGTACTTC. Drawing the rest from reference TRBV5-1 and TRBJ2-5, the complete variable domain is KAGVTQTPRYLIKTRGQQVTLSCSPISGHRSVSWYQQTPGQGLQFLFEYFSETQRNKGNFPGRFSGRQFSNSRSEMNVSTLELGDSALYLCASSLGDSQETQYFGPGTRLLVL.